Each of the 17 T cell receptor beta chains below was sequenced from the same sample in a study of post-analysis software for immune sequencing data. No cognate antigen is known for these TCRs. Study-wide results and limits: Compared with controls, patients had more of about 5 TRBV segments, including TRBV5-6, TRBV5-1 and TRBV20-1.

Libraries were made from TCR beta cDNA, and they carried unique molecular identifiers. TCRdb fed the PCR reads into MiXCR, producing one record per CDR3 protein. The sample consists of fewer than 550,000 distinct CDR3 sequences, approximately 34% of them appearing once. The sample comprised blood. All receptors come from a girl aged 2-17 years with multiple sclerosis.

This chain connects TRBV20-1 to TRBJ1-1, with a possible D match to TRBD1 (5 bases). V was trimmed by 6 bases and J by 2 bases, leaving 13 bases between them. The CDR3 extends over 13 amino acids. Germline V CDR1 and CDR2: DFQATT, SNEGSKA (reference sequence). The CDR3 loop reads CSACQGYNTEAFF. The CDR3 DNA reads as TGCAGTGCCTGCCAGGGCTATAACACTGAAGCTTTCTTT.

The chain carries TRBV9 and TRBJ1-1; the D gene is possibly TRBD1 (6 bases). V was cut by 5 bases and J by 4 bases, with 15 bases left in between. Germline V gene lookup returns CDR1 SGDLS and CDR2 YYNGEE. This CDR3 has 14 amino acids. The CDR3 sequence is CASRRTALSTEAFF. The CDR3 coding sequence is TGTGCCAGCAGACGGACAGCGCTAAGCACTGAAGCTTTCTTT.

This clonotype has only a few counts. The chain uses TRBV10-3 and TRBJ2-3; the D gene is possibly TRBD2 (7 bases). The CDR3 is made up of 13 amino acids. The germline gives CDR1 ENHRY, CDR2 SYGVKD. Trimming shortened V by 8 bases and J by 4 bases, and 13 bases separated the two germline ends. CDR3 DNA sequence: TGTGCCATCGGGGGGGCGGGGGCAGATACGCAGTATTTT. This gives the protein CAIGGAGADTQYF.

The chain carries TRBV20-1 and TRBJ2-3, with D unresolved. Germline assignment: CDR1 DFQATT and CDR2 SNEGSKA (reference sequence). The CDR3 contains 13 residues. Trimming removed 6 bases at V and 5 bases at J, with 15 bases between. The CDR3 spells CSAPRASQDTQYF. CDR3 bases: TGCAGTGCCCCCAGAGCCAGTCAAGATACGCAGTATTTT.

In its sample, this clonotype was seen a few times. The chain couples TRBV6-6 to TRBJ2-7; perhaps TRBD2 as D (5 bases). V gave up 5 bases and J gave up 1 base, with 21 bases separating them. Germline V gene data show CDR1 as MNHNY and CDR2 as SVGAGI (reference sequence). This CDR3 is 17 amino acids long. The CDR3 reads CASSLPKEAGRSYEQYF. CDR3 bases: TGTGCCAGCAGTCTCCCGAAAGAGGCTGGGAGATCCTACGAGCAGTACTTC.

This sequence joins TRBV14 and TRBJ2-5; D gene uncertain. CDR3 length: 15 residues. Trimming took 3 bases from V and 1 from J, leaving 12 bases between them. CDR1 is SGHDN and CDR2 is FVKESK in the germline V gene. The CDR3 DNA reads TGTGCCAGCAGCCAGAAGACCTACAGCCAAGAGACCCAGTACTTC. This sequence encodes CASSQKTYSQETQYF.

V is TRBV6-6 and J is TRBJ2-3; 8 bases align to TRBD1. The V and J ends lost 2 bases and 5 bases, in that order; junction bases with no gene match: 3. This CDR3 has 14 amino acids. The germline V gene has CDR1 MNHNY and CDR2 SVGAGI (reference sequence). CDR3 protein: CASSYTDRGDTQYF. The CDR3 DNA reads TGTGCCAGCAGTTACACAGACAGGGGAGATACGCAGTATTTT.

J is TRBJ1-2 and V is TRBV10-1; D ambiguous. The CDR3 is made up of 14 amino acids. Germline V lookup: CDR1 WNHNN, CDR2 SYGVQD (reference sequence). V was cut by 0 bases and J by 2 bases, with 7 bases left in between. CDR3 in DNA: TGCGCCAGCAGTGAGTCGGGCGAGAACTATGGCTACACCTTC. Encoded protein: CASSESGENYGYTF.

This chain's CDR3 is CASSLRSGETQYF. CDR3 in DNA: TGTGCCAGCAGCTTGCGCAGTGGGGAGACCCAGTACTTC. The chain uses TRBV5-4 and TRBJ2-5; no firm D call. The V gene lost 1 base and the J gene lost 5 bases, with 9 bases spanning the gap. CDR3 length: 13 amino acids. Per germline, CDR1 SGHNT and CDR2 YYREEE (reference sequence).

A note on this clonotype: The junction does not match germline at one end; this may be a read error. CDR3 sequence: CASGLALSGGLNEQFF. The CDR3 DNA reads as TGTGCCAGCGGCTTAGCGCTTAGCGGGGGGCTTAATGAGCAGTTCTTC. The chain is built from TRBV7-9 and TRBJ2-1; TRBD2 matches 10 bases. The CDR3 loop spans 16 amino acids. Germline V gene sequence: CDR1 SEHNR, CDR2 FQNEAQ (reference sequence).

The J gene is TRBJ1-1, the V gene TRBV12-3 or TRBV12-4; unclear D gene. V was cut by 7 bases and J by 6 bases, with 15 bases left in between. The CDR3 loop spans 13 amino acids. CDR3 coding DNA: TGTGCCAGCACCTCTTCGGGCCGCCCTGAAGCTTTCTTT. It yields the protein CASTSSGRPEAFF.

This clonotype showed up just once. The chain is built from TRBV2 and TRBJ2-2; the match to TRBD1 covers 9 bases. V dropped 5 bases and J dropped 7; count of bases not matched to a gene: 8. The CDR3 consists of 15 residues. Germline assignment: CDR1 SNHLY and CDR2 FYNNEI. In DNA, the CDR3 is TGTGCCAGCAGTATCCGGGACAGGGCTAACGGGGAGCTGTTTTTT. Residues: CASSIRDRANGELFF.

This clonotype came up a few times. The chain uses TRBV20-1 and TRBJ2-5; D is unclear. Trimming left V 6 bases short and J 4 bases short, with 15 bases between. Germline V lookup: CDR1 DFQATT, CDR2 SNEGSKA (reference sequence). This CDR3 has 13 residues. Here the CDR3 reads CSALPPSRETQYF. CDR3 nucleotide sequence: TGCAGTGCACTCCCCCCCTCACGAGAGACCCAGTACTTC.

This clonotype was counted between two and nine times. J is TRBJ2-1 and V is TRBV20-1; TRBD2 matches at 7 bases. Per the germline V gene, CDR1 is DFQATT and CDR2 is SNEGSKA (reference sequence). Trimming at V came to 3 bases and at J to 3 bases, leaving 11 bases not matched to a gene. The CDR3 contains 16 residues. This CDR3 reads CSASPRGAGNYNEQFF. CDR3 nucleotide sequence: TGCAGTGCTAGCCCCCGGGGAGCGGGGAACTACAATGAGCAGTTCTTC.

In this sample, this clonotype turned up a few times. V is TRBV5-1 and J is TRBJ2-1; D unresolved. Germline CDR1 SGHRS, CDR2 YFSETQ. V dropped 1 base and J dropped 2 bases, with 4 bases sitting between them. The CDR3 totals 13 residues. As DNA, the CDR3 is TGCGCCAGCAGCTTGCGGACCTACAATGAGCAGTTCTTC. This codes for CASSLRTYNEQFF.

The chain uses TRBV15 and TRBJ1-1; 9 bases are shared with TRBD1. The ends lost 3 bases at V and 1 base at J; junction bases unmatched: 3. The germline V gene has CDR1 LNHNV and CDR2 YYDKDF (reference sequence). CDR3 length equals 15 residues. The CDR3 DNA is TGTGCCACCAGCAGCGGGACAGGGCCGAACACTGAAGCTTTCTTT. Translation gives CATSSGTGPNTEAFF.

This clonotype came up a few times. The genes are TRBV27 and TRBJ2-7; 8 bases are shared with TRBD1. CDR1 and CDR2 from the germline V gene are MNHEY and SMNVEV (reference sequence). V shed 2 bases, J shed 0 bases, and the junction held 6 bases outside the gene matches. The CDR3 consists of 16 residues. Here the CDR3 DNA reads TGTGCCAGCAGTTTAAGGGGACAGGCGTACTCCTACGAGCAGTACTTC. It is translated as CASSLRGQAYSYEQYF.